This T cell receptor beta chain was identified during a study of tumor and adjacent non-tumor tissue in lung cancer. Study-wide context: Aged about 31 to 80 years, patients included more than nine men and roughly five women with stage I to III disease. Study results and caveats: Significantly higher TCR diversity was found in tumor than normal lung.

Three rounds of nested PCR, following a modified ARM-PCR protocol, produced the TCRbeta library. TCRdb called the multiplex PCR reads again in MiXCR, with one record for every CDR3 protein. The sample carries 200,000 to 250,000 distinct CDR3 sequences, 70% to 75% recorded once. This CDR3 spans 12 amino acids. The V gene lost 3 bases and the J gene lost 11 bases, with 13 bases spanning the gap. Germline CDR1 and CDR2: DFQATT and SNEGSKA (reference sequence). To note about this clonotype: Its antigen is undetermined.

The template was RNA from unsorted bulk tissue. Sequenced sample: lung tumor tissue. This clonotype originated in a man aged 55 to 70 with non-small cell lung cancer. The rearrangement links TRBV20-1 to TRBJ1-4; a possible D gene is TRBD1 (5 bases). For the CDR3, the DNA is TGCAGTGCTAGGGGGGGTAGTGACAAACTGTTTTTT. This sequence encodes CSARGGSDKLFF.